The 14 T cell receptor beta chains below come from one sample, sequenced in a study of blood T cell repertoires in COVID-19. Clones were sequenced by immunoSEQ multiplex PCR, and TCRdb holds only the in-frame ones, with some missing. The repertoire holds under 110,000 clones, with 85% as singletons. Sample: peripheral blood. These receptors came from a woman aged 65 to 85 with active or convalescent COVID-19.

The chain combines TRBV20-1 with TRBJ2-2; maybe TRBD2 (6 bases). V lost 3 bases to trimming and J lost 6 bases, with 17 bases between them. The germline V gene has CDR1 DFQATT and CDR2 SNEGSKA (reference sequence). This CDR3 has 15 residues. CDR3 DNA: TGCAGTGCTAGTATTGGGGGGTCGTTCGCCGGGGAGCTGTTTTTT. This sequence encodes CSASIGGSFAGELFF.

The J gene is TRBJ1-1, the V gene TRBV11-3; D is unresolved. Trimming cost V 6 bases and J 1 base, with 15 bases left between them. This CDR3 region has 15 residues. Germline V gene lookup returns CDR1 SGHNT and CDR2 YENEEA. DNA of the CDR3: TGTGCCAGCAGTCAATACAGCGGGAAGAACACTGAAGCTTTCTTT. Protein product: CASSQYSGKNTEAFF.

The CDR3 DNA reads as TGCGCCAGCAGCTCACTTAAACACAGGACCGGGGAGCTGTTTTTT. This gives the protein CASSSLKHRTGELFF. The rearrangement links TRBV5-1 to TRBJ2-2; TRBD1 is a possible D gene (5 bases). V was cut by 3 bases and J by 5 bases, with 14 bases left in between. CDR1 and CDR2 from the germline V gene are SGHRS and YFSETQ. The CDR3 consists of 15 residues.

Only a few counts were recorded for this clone. The chain employs TRBV11-3 and TRBJ2-5; 7 bases match TRBD2. The CDR3 totals 16 residues. The germline CDR1 and CDR2 sequences are SGHNT and YENEEA. V was pared by 6 bases and J by 2 bases, with 12 bases of the junction left unmatched. CDR3 sequence (DNA): TGTGCCAGCAGTTCGTTTGGGGGGGGACGTCAAGAGACCCAGTACTTC. Encoded protein: CASSSFGGGRQETQYF.

J is TRBJ1-1 and V is TRBV12-3 or TRBV12-4, with no clear D. This CDR3 spans 13 amino acids. Between the trimmed V and J ends, which lost 3 bases and 7 bases, there was a span of 12 bases. DNA for the CDR3: TGTGCCAGCAGTTTCCATGGAGTTTTTGAAGCTTTCTTT. Its translation is CASSFHGVFEAFF.

The V and J genes are TRBV6-4 and TRBJ2-1; TRBD2 is a possible D gene (6 bases). The CDR3 spans 18 residues. Trimming cost V 0 bases and J 14 bases, with 29 bases left between them. Per the germline V gene, CDR1 is MRHNA and CDR2 is SNTAGT. In DNA, the CDR3 is TGTGCCAGCAGTGACTCGGTACAACAAGGGACTTATTGGACGAAGGAGTTCTTC. It yields the protein CASSDSVQQGTYWTKEFF.

The rearrangement links TRBV7-9 to TRBJ1-1; 7 bases agree with TRBD1. Germline loops: CDR1 SEHNR, CDR2 FQNEAQ (reference sequence). This CDR3 comprises 15 residues. Losses at the gene ends were 5 bases for V and 2 bases for J; bases not matched to a gene: 8. CDR3: CASSPRTGPNTEAFF. Written as DNA, the CDR3 is TGTGCCAGCAGCCCCCGGACAGGACCCAACACTGAAGCTTTCTTT. The whole variable domain, filled in from reference TRBV7-9 and TRBJ1-1, reads DTGVSQNPRHKITKRGQNVTFRCDPISEHNRLYWYRQTLGQGPEFLTYFQNEAQLEKSRLLSDRFSAERPKGSFSTLEIQRTEQGDSAMYLCASSPRTGPNTEAFFGQGTRLTVV.

The J gene is TRBJ2-7, the V gene TRBV10-3; possible D gene TRBD1, 5 bases. The germline gives CDR1 ENHRY, CDR2 SYGVKD. The CDR3 is 12 amino acids. V was shortened by 2 bases and J by 3 bases, with 5 bases between the two germline ends. The chain's CDR3 is CAISETGYEQYF. In nucleotides, the CDR3 is TGTGCCATCAGTGAGACAGGCTACGAGCAGTACTTC.

The J gene is TRBJ2-1, the V gene TRBV5-1; the D gene is possibly TRBD1 (5 bases). V lost 3 bases, J lost 8 bases, and 21 bases lay in between. Germline assignment: CDR1 SGHRS and CDR2 YFSETQ. The CDR3 is made up of 16 amino acids. CDR3 region: CASSSRVTAAPDEQFF. The CDR3 DNA reads as TGCGCCAGCAGCTCCAGGGTAACCGCAGCTCCCGATGAGCAGTTCTTC. Drawing the rest from reference TRBV5-1 and TRBJ2-1, the complete variable domain is KAGVTQTPRYLIKTRGQQVTLSCSPISGHRSVSWYQQTPGQGLQFLFEYFSETQRNKGNFPGRFSGRQFSNSRSEMNVSTLELGDSALYLCASSSRVTAAPDEQFFGPGTRLTVL.

The rearrangement uses TRBV19 and TRBJ2-5, with 10 bases lining up with TRBD2. V dropped 3 bases and J dropped 0; count of bases not matched to a gene: 7. The V gene's germline CDR1 is LNHDA and CDR2 SQIVND (reference sequence). The CDR3 consists of 17 residues. The CDR3 protein is CASSIRSGRNHQETQYF. The CDR3 coding sequence is TGTGCCAGTAGTATTCGTAGCGGGAGGAACCACCAAGAGACCCAGTACTTC. Together with reference TRBV19 and TRBJ2-5, the CDR3 gives the full variable domain: DGGITQSPKYLFRKEGQNVTLSCEQNLNHDAMYWYRQDPGQGLRLIYYSQIVNDFQKGDIAEGYSVSREKKESFPLTVTSAQKNPTAFYLCASSIRSGRNHQETQYFGPGTRLLVL.

This clone has just one count. The chain combines TRBV5-1 with TRBJ2-7; D is possibly TRBD2 (5 bases). The germline V and J ends were trimmed by 0 bases and 6 bases, with 13 bases remaining between them. From germline, CDR1 is SGHRS and CDR2 YFSETQ. The CDR3 sequence is 14 residues long. This chain's CDR3 is CASSLERVKAEQYF. The CDR3 DNA reads as TGCGCCAGCAGCTTGGAGAGGGTTAAGGCCGAGCAGTACTTC.

The table lists this clone with a count of one. V is TRBV10-3 and J is TRBJ2-1; 15 bases match TRBD2. CDR3 length: 17 residues. V shed 4 bases, J shed 4 bases, and the junction held 5 bases outside the gene matches. In germline, CDR1 is ENHRY, CDR2 SYGVKD. CDR3 region: CAISGTGTSGRYNEQFF. The CDR3 DNA follows: TGTGCCATCAGTGGCACCGGGACTAGCGGGAGGTACAATGAGCAGTTCTTC.

The chain combines TRBV3-1 (or the pseudogene TRBV3-2) with TRBJ1-3; D ambiguous. Between the trimmed V and J ends, which lost 1 base and 3 bases, there was a span of 7 bases. In germline, CDR1 is LGHDT, CDR2 YNNKEL (reference sequence). This CDR3 has 14 residues. The CDR3 DNA is TGTGCCAGCAGCCAAGGAGGGTATGGAAACACCATATATTTT. Its protein is CASSQGGYGNTIYF.

The chain recombines TRBV7-9 with TRBJ2-7; D uncertain. V shed 1 base and J shed 6 bases, with 13 bases lying between them. CDR1 is SEHNR, CDR2 FQNEAQ, per germline (reference sequence). The CDR3 length is 14 residues. CDR3 sequence reads: CASSLGLAAVEQYF. DNA of the CDR3: TGTGCCAGCAGCTTAGGTCTGGCTGCCGTCGAGCAGTACTTC. Complete variable domain (other parts from reference TRBV7-9 and TRBJ2-7): DTGVSQNPRHKITKRGQNVTFRCDPISEHNRLYWYRQTLGQGPEFLTYFQNEAQLEKSRLLSDRFSAERPKGSFSTLEIQRTEQGDSAMYLCASSLGLAAVEQYFGPGTRLTVT.